This T cell receptor (beta chain) was identified during a study of blood T cell repertoires in COVID-19. Measured with immunoSEQ multiplex PCR; TCRdb has only the in-frame clones, and not every one. Among some 160,000 clones listed, 70% to 85% were seen once. The CDR3 covers 14 residues. Germline CDR1 reads ENHRY; CDR2 reads SYGVKD. V was pared by 3 bases and J by 5 bases, with 13 bases between. The TCR originated in a woman in her 70s in a cohort exposed to, infected with or recovered from COVID-19 (not recorded which). Sequencing input: PBMCs or T cells enriched from blood (not recorded which). The J gene is TRBJ1-2, the V gene TRBV10-3, with D possibly TRBD1 on 6 matching bases. The CDR3 nucleotides are TGTGCCATCAGTGAAGGCAGGGGCTCGTATGGCTACACCTTC. This encodes CAISEGRGSYGYTF.